This is a list of T cell receptor beta chains from one sample in a study of regulatory T cells in long-lasting Graves disease. Using its own MiXCR run on the multiplex PCR reads, TCRdb lists one record per CDR3 protein. The table has roughly 420,000 distinct CDR3 sequences, about 16% seen once. The sample was also linked to a second study, of T cells in Graves' hyperthyroidism and ophthalmopathy.

The input for sequencing was peripheral blood mononuclear cells (PBMCs), taken at new diagnosis, from a patient treated with antithyroid drugs. Every receptor here comes from a woman aged 25 to 45 with Graves disease. CDR3s include the opening cysteine and the closing phenylalanine or tryptophan. D genes are given only for firm matches. Clone size appears in some rows only: once, few, many, or a class for an expanded clone.

DNA	CDR3	J	size	V	D
TGTGCCAGCAGCCCACAGCTCAGGAGCTCCTACAATGAGCAGTTCTTC	CASSPQLRSSYNEQFF	TRBJ2-1	many	TRBV7-6	-
TGTGCCAGCAAACTAGCTGGCACAGATACGCAGTATTTT	CASKLAGTDTQYF	TRBJ2-3	-	TRBV12-3/TRBV12-4	-
TGTGCCAGCAGCTTAATGGGAGGGGTCACCACTGAAGCTTTCTTT	CASSLMGGVTTEAFF	TRBJ1-1	-	TRBV11-2	-
TGTGCCAGCAGTTCCGGACTAGCGGGAGGTACTTATTCCTACGAGCAGTACTTC	CASSSGLAGGTYSYEQYF	TRBJ2-7	-	TRBV12-3/TRBV12-4	TRBD2
TGTGCCAGCAGTTTTCCCCCCGGGGACTGGCACTATGGCTACACCTTC	CASSFPPGDWHYGYTF	TRBJ1-2	many	TRBV12-3/TRBV12-4	-
TGTGCCAGCAGCTTAACACCGGGACAGGGTCACCGAGGCTACACCTTC	CASSLTPGQGHRGYTF	TRBJ1-2	-	TRBV7-2	TRBD1
TGTGCCAGCAGTGATTTGGCGGGCCATGAGAGCGAGCAGTACTTC	CASSDLAGHESEQYF	TRBJ2-7	-	TRBV6-1	-
TGCAGCGTGAGAGGGGACAGAAACTACAATGAGCAGTTCTTC	CSVRGDRNYNEQFF	TRBJ2-1	many	TRBV29-1	TRBD1
TGTGCCAGCAGCGTAGAGACAACAGACACTGGAAACACCATATATTTT	CASSVETTDTGNTIYF	TRBJ1-3	few	TRBV9	-
TGTGCCAGCCCTAGCGGGAGGGCCAGTGAGCAGTTCTTC	CASPSGRASEQFF	TRBJ2-1	many	TRBV12-3/TRBV12-4	TRBD2
TGCAGTGCTAGGGGTCATTCTGCTCAGCCCCAGCATTTT	CSARGHSAQPQHF	TRBJ1-5	many	TRBV20-1	-
TGTGCCACGAAGTCTGTTGAGCAGTTCTTC	CATKSVEQFF	TRBJ2-1	many	TRBV28	-
TGCAGCGATGACAGTGACTATGGCTACACCTTC	CSDDSDYGYTF	TRBJ1-2	many	TRBV29-1	-